Listed here are 30 T cell receptor beta chains from one sample, sequenced in a study of T cells in Graves' hyperthyroidism and ophthalmopathy. TCR beta CDR3 regions were amplified from RNA transcripts. The primer set for the first-round RT-PCR of the TCR CDR3 was HTBI. In TCRdb, the multiplex PCR reads were re-called with MiXCR into one record per CDR3 protein. The sample lists 300,000 to 450,000 distinct CDR3 sequences; approximately 15% were seen once. The sample was blood. The receptors stem from a woman aged 55-70 years with Graves' hyperthyroidism.

The chain combines TRBV29-1 with TRBJ2-1; D gene ambiguous. The J call may be in error: the DNA end matches TRBJ2-7 better. The CDR3 is 14 residues long. Per germline, CDR1 SQVTM and CDR2 ANQGSEA. The CDR3 DNA follows: TGCAGCGTTGGAGTAGATAGCTCCTACAATGAGCAGTACTTC. Residues: CSVGVDSSYNEQYF.

This clonotype was detected many times. This sequence joins TRBV29-1 and TRBJ2-1, with TRBD2 matching 7 bases. With V trimmed by 7 bases and J by 5 bases, 5 bases remained unmatched. Germline loops: CDR1 SQVTM, CDR2 ANQGSEA. The CDR3 length is 12 residues. CDR3 sequence: CSGGGYDNEQFF. The CDR3 region has the DNA TGCAGCGGCGGGGGTTACGACAATGAGCAGTTCTTC.

This clonotype occurred many times. This chain links TRBV11-2 with TRBJ2-1, with TRBD2 matching 9 bases. Germline-derived CDR1 and CDR2 are SGHAT and FQNNGV. Germline trimming cut 5 bases from V and 6 bases from J; bases unmatched to any gene: 14. This CDR3 has 17 residues. This chain's CDR3 is CASSQRGAPQDFNEQFF. As DNA, the CDR3 is TGTGCCAGCAGCCAGCGGGGGGCCCCCCAGGATTTCAATGAGCAGTTCTTC. The whole variable domain, remainder taken from reference TRBV11-2 and TRBJ2-1, is EAGVAQSPRYKIIEKRQSVAFWCNPISGHATLYWYQQILGQGPKLLIQFQNNGVVDDSQLPKDRFSAERLKGVDSTLKIQPAKLEDSAVYLCASSQRGAPQDFNEQFFGPGTRLTVL.

Comment on this clonotype: A much more abundant neighbour one base away suggests this may be a read error. This chain links TRBV30 with TRBJ2-5; TRBD2 agrees at 8 bases. The length of the CDR3 is 12 residues. Germline CDR1 reads GTSNPN; CDR2 reads SVGIG (reference sequence). The CDR3 spells CARSGGGETQYF. The CDR3 region has the DNA TGTGCCCGGAGCGGGGGAGGGGAGACCCAGTACTTC. Supplemented by reference TRBV30 and TRBJ2-5, the full variable domain reads SQTIHQWPATLVQPVGSPLSLECTVEGTSNPNLYWYRQAAGRGLQLLFYSVGIGQISSEVPQNLSASRPQDRQFILSSKKLLLSDSGFYLCARSGGGETQYFGPGTRLLVL.

In its sample, this clonotype was seen many times. V usage is TRBV20-1 and J usage is TRBJ2-1; tentatively, D is TRBD2 (5 bases). This CDR3 spans 17 amino acids. The V end lost 8 bases, the J end lost 0 bases, and 23 bases lay between the germline ends. Germline V gives CDR1 DFQATT, CDR2 SNEGSKA (reference sequence). CDR3 sequence (DNA): TGCAGTCCCTTGAAGGTAAAGCGGAGTAGCTCCTACAATGAGCAGTTCTTC. Encoded protein: CSPLKVKRSSSYNEQFF.

The chain carries TRBV20-1 and TRBJ2-1; 13 bases fit TRBD2. The CDR3 is made up of 14 amino acids. The trim removed 5 bases at V and 7 bases at J, leaving 5 bases unmatched. The germline V gene has CDR1 DFQATT and CDR2 SNEGSKA (reference sequence). CDR3 amino acids: CSAGGLAGVNEQFF. DNA of the CDR3: TGCAGTGCTGGCGGACTAGCGGGAGTTAATGAGCAGTTCTTC.

The chain uses TRBV7-3 and TRBJ2-7, with TRBD1 matching 7 bases. This CDR3 has 14 residues. Germline CDR1 is SGHTA and CDR2 is FQGTGA. J lost 1 base, V lost 9 bases, and 9 bases had no gene match. The CDR3 spells CASSTPDRSYEQYF. DNA of the CDR3: TGTGCCAGTAGTACCCCGGACAGGTCCTACGAGCAGTACTTC.

This chain joins TRBV6-5 and TRBJ2-5; D is ambiguous. The germline gives CDR1 MNHEY, CDR2 SVGAGI. The V gene lost 2 bases and the J gene lost 5 bases, with 3 bases spanning the gap. CDR3 length equals 11 residues. The CDR3 DNA reads TGTGCCAGCAGTTACGCGGAGACCCAGTACTTC. It translates to CASSYAETQYF.

The sample holds one count of this clonotype. The chain employs TRBV11-2 and TRBJ2-5; 11 positions match TRBD2. The CDR3 extends over 16 amino acids. CDR1 and CDR2 (germline): SGHAT, FQNNGV. The trim removed 1 base at V and 4 bases at J, leaving 5 bases unmatched. CDR3: CASSLALGLAGETQYF. CDR3 bases: TGTGCCAGCAGCTTAGCTCTCGGACTAGCGGGAGAGACCCAGTACTTC. Combining the CDR3 with reference TRBV11-2 and TRBJ2-5 gives the whole variable domain EAGVAQSPRYKIIEKRQSVAFWCNPISGHATLYWYQQILGQGPKLLIQFQNNGVVDDSQLPKDRFSAERLKGVDSTLKIQPAKLEDSAVYLCASSLALGLAGETQYFGPGTRLLVL.

This clonotype was recorded at least ten times. This chain connects TRBV5-1 to TRBJ2-7; D remains ambiguous. V lost 1 base and J 2 bases, leaving 7 bases between the germline ends. The germline CDR1 and CDR2 sequences are SGHRS and YFSETQ. This CDR3 comprises 13 residues. The CDR3 bases are TGCGCCAGCAGCTTGCTAAGCGCCTACGAGCAGTACTTC. Translated, it gives CASSLLSAYEQYF.

This clonotype was counted many times. The CDR3 reads CAWSDGASYEQYF. Written as DNA, the CDR3 is TGTGCCTGGAGTGACGGGGCCTCCTACGAGCAGTACTTC. The V and J genes are TRBV30 and TRBJ2-7, with D perhaps being TRBD1 or TRBD2 (5 bases each). This CDR3 has 13 residues. Trimming stripped 1 base from V and 0 bases from J, with 7 bases between. Per germline, CDR1 GTSNPN and CDR2 SVGIG (reference sequence).

This clonotype was seen at least ten times. The rearrangement uses TRBV3-1 and TRBJ2-1; 8 bases agree with TRBD1. This CDR3 contains 14 residues. Trimming took 3 bases from V and 5 from J; bases not matched to a gene: 3. From germline, CDR1 is LGHDT and CDR2 YNNKEL (reference sequence). The CDR3 is CASSHWTGHNEQFF. The CDR3 nucleotides read TGTGCCAGCAGCCATTGGACAGGGCACAATGAGCAGTTCTTC.

This clonotype was observed many times. V is TRBV30 and J is TRBJ1-5; no definite D call. This CDR3 comprises 13 residues. Germline CDR1 and CDR2: GTSNPN and SVGIG (reference sequence). V lost 1 base, J lost 3 bases, and 7 bases lay in between. The CDR3 loop is CAWSGSFNQPQHF. CDR3 in DNA: TGTGCCTGGAGTGGCAGCTTCAATCAGCCCCAGCATTTT.

Regarding this clonotype: A junction boundary mismatches the germline segment, possibly from a read error. The chain has TRBV4-1 and TRBJ2-2; the D gene is possibly TRBD2 (6 bases). The V gene's germline CDR1 is MGHRA and CDR2 YSYEKL. The CDR3 covers 14 residues. As DNA, the CDR3 is TGCGCCAGCAGCGTGACAGTGAACACCGGGGGGCTGTTTTTT. Translating it yields CASSVTVNTGGLFF.

The V call is TRBV6-1, the J call TRBJ1-2; 7 bases map to TRBD1. CDR1 and CDR2 from the germline V gene are MNHNS and SASEGT. The CDR3 covers 14 residues. The V gene end was trimmed by 8 bases and the J gene end by 4 bases; junction bases not matched to a gene: 10. Written as DNA, the CDR3 is TGTGCCAGCCGAAATAACAGGGGAGGCTATGGCTACACCTTC. It is translated as CASRNNRGGYGYTF.

Of note for this clonotype: Since a much larger clone is just one base distant, this may be a read error. The chain has TRBV11-3 and TRBJ2-5, with D perhaps TRBD2 (5 bases). CDR3 size: 13 residues. Germline V lookup: CDR1 SGHNT, CDR2 YENEEA. CDR3 protein: CANSQLSAETQYF. DNA of the CDR3: TGTGCCAACAGCCAACTTAGCGCCGAGACCCAGTACTTC. Full variable domain (remainder filled in from reference TRBV11-3 and TRBJ2-5): EAGVVQSPRYKIIEKKQPVAFWCNPISGHNTLYWYLQNLGQGPELLIRYENEEAVDDSQLPKDRFSAERLKGVDSTLKIQPAELGDSAVYLCANSQLSAETQYFGPGTRLLVL.

This clonotype was seen ten or more times. The rearrangement joins TRBV20-1 to TRBJ1-4; 7 nucleotides match TRBD1. The CDR3 runs 14 residues. Trimming took 5 bases from V and 0 from J; bases not matched to a gene: 3. CDR1 and CDR2 (germline): DFQATT, SNEGSKA (reference sequence). Here the CDR3 reads CSASGGATNEKLFF. The CDR3 DNA sequence: TGCAGTGCTTCAGGGGGGGCAACTAATGAAAAACTGTTTTTT.

At least ten counts were recorded for this clonotype. V is TRBV27 and J is TRBJ2-7; 7 bases map to TRBD2. This CDR3 is 16 amino acids long. With V trimmed by 1 base and J by 1 base, 7 bases remained unmatched. Germline values: CDR1 MNHEY, CDR2 SMNVEV (reference sequence). The CDR3, as DNA: TGTGCCAGCAGTTTATATGGGCGGGAGCGGTCCTACGAGCAGTACTTC. This encodes CASSLYGRERSYEQYF.

The rearrangement uses TRBV28 and TRBJ2-3; D not certain. The V gene's germline CDR1 is MDHEN and CDR2 SYDVKM. V was pared by 6 bases and J by 5 bases, with 12 bases between. The CDR3 spans 13 residues. CDR3 protein: CASSWRPGDTQYF. The CDR3 nucleotides are TGTGCCAGCAGCTGGCGCCCTGGAGATACGCAGTATTTT.

In DNA, the CDR3 is TGCGCCAGCACCCCTACTGGGAGCTCCTACGAGCAGTACTTC. It translates to CASTPTGSSYEQYF. The rearrangement links TRBV5-1 to TRBJ2-7; a weak D match, TRBD2 (5 bases). The CDR3 sequence is 14 residues long. Looked up from germline, CDR1 is SGHRS and CDR2 is YFSETQ. V was pared by 6 bases and J by 0 bases, with 13 bases between.

This clonotype was seen repeatedly, ten times or more. The chain has TRBV20-1 and TRBJ2-1; 10 nucleotides align to TRBD2. Germline assignment: CDR1 DFQATT and CDR2 SNEGSKA (reference sequence). After removal of 0 bases from V and 9 bases from J, the junction contained 11 bases not matched to a gene. The length of the CDR3 is 16 residues. This CDR3 is CSARDLAGERVFEQFF. The DNA of the CDR3 is TGCAGTGCTAGAGATCTAGCGGGAGAGAGGGTCTTTGAGCAGTTCTTC.

Note on this clonotype: Being one base from a much bigger clone, this may be a read error. V usage is TRBV19 and J usage is TRBJ1-2; TRBD1 matches at 8 bases. Germline V CDR1 and CDR2: LNHDA, SQIVND (reference sequence). The CDR3 is 15 amino acids. This CDR3 is CASSGPGQGSRGCTF. In nucleotides, the CDR3 is TGTGCCAGTAGTGGACCAGGACAGGGTTCTCGTGGCTGCACCTTC.

This clonotype has ten or more counts. This sequence joins TRBV27 and TRBJ2-1, with 8 bases fitting TRBD2. Germline CDR1 reads MNHEY; CDR2 reads SMNVEV (reference sequence). J was trimmed by 2 bases and V by 6 bases; bases with no gene match: 9. CDR3 length: 16 residues. This CDR3 is CASSPGVAGTYNEQFF. DNA of the CDR3: TGTGCCAGCAGCCCCGGGGTAGCGGGGACCTACAATGAGCAGTTCTTC.

The table lists this clonotype with many counts. V gene TRBV20-1 combines with J gene TRBJ2-3, with D uncertain. Germline loops: CDR1 DFQATT, CDR2 SNEGSKA (reference sequence). This CDR3 contains 14 residues. Trimming removed 4 bases from V and 9 bases from J, with 20 bases in between. The CDR3 nucleotides are TGCAGTGCTACCACAGAGGCCAGCTCCGAGACGCAGTATTTT. Its translation: CSATTEASSETQYF.

This clonotype has ten or more counts. The chain is built from TRBV2 and TRBJ2-3; unclear D gene. The CDR3 covers 12 residues. Germline V gene lookup returns CDR1 SNHLY and CDR2 FYNNEI. Trimming stripped 6 bases from V and 6 bases from J, with 10 bases between. For the CDR3, the DNA is TGTGCCAGCAGGGACCCGGGTGATACGCAGTATTTT. This codes for CASRDPGDTQYF.

This clonotype has at least ten counts. The gene calls are TRBV5-6 and TRBJ1-1; 11 bases are shared with TRBD1. The CDR3 has 18 residues. V trimming: 4 bases; J trimming: 6 bases; junction bases outside the gene matches: 17. Germline V lookup: CDR1 SGHDT, CDR2 YYEEEE. CDR3 nucleotide sequence: TGTGCCAGCAGCCCAGAGAGGACAGGGGGCGCGTTTGGGCCTGAAGCTTTCTTT. Residues: CASSPERTGGAFGPEAFF.

This clonotype was detected ten times or more. This sequence joins TRBV30 and TRBJ1-5, with 7 bases identical to TRBD1. V dropped 3 bases and J dropped 7; count of bases not matched to a gene: 3. The CDR3 is made up of 12 amino acids. Germline V gene lookup returns CDR1 GTSNPN and CDR2 SVGIG (reference sequence). The CDR3, as DNA: TGTGCCTGGAGCCCCAGGGGGCAGCCCCAGCATTTT. This codes for CAWSPRGQPQHF. The entire variable domain, with the rest obtained from reference TRBV30 and TRBJ1-5, is as follows: SQTIHQWPATLVQPVGSPLSLECTVEGTSNPNLYWYRQAAGRGLQLLFYSVGIGQISSEVPQNLSASRPQDRQFILSSKKLLLSDSGFYLCAWSPRGQPQHFGDGTRLSIL.

Many counts were recorded for this clonotype. The chain uses TRBV3-1 and TRBJ2-2; 11 bases map to TRBD2. The CDR3 is 19 amino acids. Germline V CDR1 and CDR2: LGHDT, YNNKEL (reference sequence). V trimming: 1 base; J trimming: 1 base; junction bases outside the gene matches: 8. CDR3 sequence (DNA): TGTGCCAGCAGCCAAGGGGTCGTTGGACTAGCGGGGAACACCGGGGAGCTGTTTTTT. As protein: CASSQGVVGLAGNTGELFF.

This clonotype showed up many times. This chain connects TRBV6-1 to TRBJ1-1, with D uncertain. Trimming took 3 bases from V and 2 from J, leaving 7 bases between them. The CDR3 consists of 13 residues. Germline lookup yields CDR1 MNHNS and CDR2 SASEGT. Written as DNA, the CDR3 is TGTGCCAGCAGTGAGACGGATAACACTGAAGCTTTCTTT. Amino acid sequence: CASSETDNTEAFF.

This clonotype has more than one count but fewer than ten. The chain employs TRBV28 and TRBJ1-1; D not resolved. Germline V gene data show CDR1 as MDHEN and CDR2 as SYDVKM. V dropped 2 bases and J dropped 6 bases, with 10 bases sitting between them. The CDR3 sequence is 13 residues long. In DNA, the CDR3 is TGTGCCAGCAGTTTACTGCATGGGGCTGAAGCTTTCTTT. Protein: CASSLLHGAEAFF.